The 20 T cell receptor beta chains in this list originate from one sample, sequenced in a study of technical replicates of blood from a few donors. TCRdb's copy holds only in-frame clones and misses some; the assay was immunoSEQ multiplex PCR. Of more than 70,000 clones listed, 85% to 95% are singletons. Sequenced sample: T cells isolated from PBMCs. The receptor source for this set is a human donor in good health.

This rearrangement joins TRBV5-4 to TRBJ1-2; 9 bases agree with TRBD1. Per germline, CDR1 SGHNT and CDR2 YYREEE (reference sequence). The CDR3 has 14 residues. The trim removed 2 bases at V and 6 bases at J, leaving 5 bases unmatched. CDR3 protein: CASSFVTGGNGYTF. Here the CDR3 DNA reads TGTGCCAGCAGCTTTGTGACAGGGGGTAATGGCTACACCTTC.

The chain employs TRBV7-6 and TRBJ2-7; 8 nucleotides line up with TRBD2. The ends lost 2 bases at V and 2 bases at J; junction bases unmatched: 5. The CDR3 spans 15 residues. CDR1 is SGHVS, CDR2 FNYEAQ, per germline. CDR3 DNA sequence: TGTGCCAGCAGCTTATCCACTAGCGGAGCCTACGAGCAGTACTTC. It is translated as CASSLSTSGAYEQYF.

This chain connects TRBV5-8 to TRBJ1-3, with TRBD1 matching 7 bases. The CDR3 covers 15 residues. Germline V CDR1 and CDR2: SGHTS, YDEGEE. V shed 4 bases, J shed 0 bases, and the junction held 4 bases outside the gene matches. CDR3 coding DNA: TGTGCCAGCAGCAGGGGACAGATCTCTGGAAACACCATATATTTT. Translation gives CASSRGQISGNTIYF.

This clone was observed a few times. This rearrangement joins TRBV6-5 to TRBJ2-7; maybe TRBD1 (6 bases). The CDR3 consists of 13 residues. CDR1 and CDR2 from the germline V gene are MNHEY and SVGAGI. V lost 4 bases and J lost 1, with 8 bases in between. CDR3 coding DNA: TGTGCCAGCAGTTTAGGACAGTCCTACGAGCAGTACTTC. Translated, it gives CASSLGQSYEQYF.

CDR3 protein: CASAKGGYNEQFF. As DNA, the CDR3 is TGCGCCAGCGCCAAAGGCGGGTACAATGAGCAGTTCTTC. The V call is TRBV5-1, the J call TRBJ2-1; the D gene is possibly TRBD2 (5 bases). From germline, CDR1 is SGHRS and CDR2 YFSETQ. V lost 7 bases and J 4 bases, leaving 12 bases between the germline ends. The CDR3 has 13 residues.

The chain has TRBV14 and TRBJ2-3; 8 bases align to TRBD1. The CDR3 spans 15 residues. V lost 0 bases and J lost 4; bases outside the gene matches: 3. Germline V gives CDR1 SGHDN, CDR2 FVKESK. DNA of the CDR3: TGTGCCAGCAGCCAAGAAGGACAGGGTGCAGATACGCAGTATTTT. Protein product: CASSQEGQGADTQYF.

This clone was recorded only once. This chain links TRBV6-1 with TRBJ2-7; TRBD2 matches at 10 bases. The CDR3 loop spans 18 amino acids. The J segment lost 1 base and the V segment lost 1 base, leaving 10 bases of the junction unmatched. CDR1 is MNHNS and CDR2 is SASEGT in the germline V gene. In DNA, the CDR3 is TGTGCCAGCAGTGAAGGGACTAGCGGTCTTAGACGGTCCTACGAGCAGTACTTC. Its protein is CASSEGTSGLRRSYEQYF.

The chain uses TRBV5-1 and TRBJ1-1, with D unclear. Germline CDR1 and CDR2: SGHRS and YFSETQ. CDR3 size: 14 residues. V dropped 7 bases and J dropped 0 bases, with 13 bases sitting between them. The CDR3 loop is CASASGVMNTEAFF. CDR3 DNA: TGCGCCAGCGCGTCGGGAGTCATGAACACTGAAGCTTTCTTT.

This rearrangement joins TRBV18 to TRBJ1-1; D remains ambiguous. Trimming removed 3 bases from V and 7 bases from J, with 9 bases in between. This CDR3 is built from 12 residues. The V gene's germline CDR1 is KGHSH and CDR2 LQKENI. The CDR3: CASSPRDFEAFF. CDR3 DNA: TGTGCCAGCTCACCTCGGGATTTTGAAGCTTTCTTT.

This chain joins TRBV7-2 and TRBJ1-6, with D possibly being TRBD1 (5 bases). The CDR3 sequence is 16 residues long. V dropped 0 bases and J dropped 9 bases, with 15 bases sitting between them. Per the germline V gene, CDR1 is SGHTA and CDR2 is FQGNSA. The chain's CDR3 is CASSLAGGTSISPLHF. As DNA, the CDR3 is TGTGCCAGCAGCTTAGCGGGCGGGACTTCTATTTCACCCCTCCACTTT. The complete variable domain, with remaining parts taken from reference TRBV7-2 and TRBJ1-6, reads GAGVSQSPSNKVTEKGKDVELRCDPISGHTALYWYRQSLGQGLEFLIYFQGNSAPDKSGLPSDRFSAERTGGSVSTLTIQRTQQEDSAVYLCASSLAGGTSISPLHFGNGTRLTVT.

V usage is TRBV2 and J usage is TRBJ1-1, with D perhaps TRBD1 (5 bases). V was cut by 6 bases and J by 1 base, with 9 bases left in between. Germline CDR1 is SNHLY and CDR2 is FYNNEI. CDR3 length: 13 residues. The DNA for the CDR3 is TGTGCCAGCAGGGACAAGGGGAACACTGAAGCTTTCTTT. Translation: CASRDKGNTEAFF.

The rearrangement uses TRBV4-1 and TRBJ2-7; TRBD1 matches 7 bases. Trimming removed 0 bases from V and 3 bases from J; junction bases left unmatched: 8. This CDR3 spans 16 amino acids. From germline, CDR1 is MGHRA and CDR2 YSYEKL. CDR3 sequence: CASSQEGRTGYYEQYF. CDR3 nucleotide sequence: TGCGCCAGCAGCCAAGAAGGTCGGACAGGTTACTACGAGCAGTACTTC.

The chain recombines TRBV15 with TRBJ1-5; D unresolved. Germline assignment: CDR1 LNHNV and CDR2 YYDKDF (reference sequence). Deletions cut 1 base from V and 6 bases from J, with 16 bases between. The CDR3 is 16 amino acids. The CDR3 spells CATSRGGISLGQPQHF. The DNA for the CDR3 is TGTGCCACCAGCAGAGGAGGGATTTCCTTGGGTCAGCCCCAGCATTTT.

J is TRBJ2-5 and V is TRBV6-4; 9 nucleotides line up with TRBD2. J was trimmed by 4 bases and V by 2 bases; bases with no gene match: 2. The CDR3 has 14 residues. Germline lookup yields CDR1 MRHNA and CDR2 SNTAGT. The CDR3 coding sequence is TGTGCCAGCAGTGACGCGGGAGGGCCAGAGACCCAGTACTTC. As protein: CASSDAGGPETQYF.

This clone was observed a handful of times. The chain uses TRBV5-4 and TRBJ2-7; D might be TRBD2 (6 bases). V dropped 1 base and J dropped 5 bases, with 13 bases sitting between them. Germline V gene data show CDR1 as SGHNT and CDR2 as YYREEE (reference sequence). The CDR3 contains 14 residues. The CDR3 loop reads CASSLYAGRNEQYF. The CDR3 DNA sequence: TGTGCCAGCAGCTTGTATGCAGGGAGGAACGAGCAGTACTTC.

The chain carries TRBV28 and TRBJ2-7; TRBD2 agrees at 8 bases. CDR1 MDHEN and CDR2 SYDVKM come from the germline V gene. V lost 6 bases, J lost 4 bases, and 17 bases stayed unmatched. The CDR3 runs to 17 residues. Written as DNA, the CDR3 is TGTGCCAGCAGATCCCTGGGCCGAACGGGACTAGAGTACGAGCAGTACTTC. Translation gives CASRSLGRTGLEYEQYF.

The V call is TRBV11-2, the J call TRBJ1-1; 7 nucleotides align to TRBD1. Trimming took 2 bases from V and 3 from J; bases not matched to a gene: 6. The CDR3 spans 15 residues. Germline V CDR1 and CDR2: SGHAT, FQNNGV. The CDR3 region has the DNA TGTGCCAGCAGCTTATCAAAGGGGGCGTACACTGAAGCTTTCTTT. Amino acids: CASSLSKGAYTEAFF.

This clone was seen only a few times. Different DNA sequences within this sample yield the same CDR3. The chain recombines TRBV5-1 with TRBJ1-1; possibly TRBD1 for D (6 bases). The germline V gene has CDR1 SGHRS and CDR2 YFSETQ. V dropped 2 bases and J dropped 4 bases, with 9 bases sitting between them. The CDR3 is 13 amino acids. Here the CDR3 reads CASSLSGVTEAFF. CDR3 in DNA: TGCGCCAGCAGCTTATCAGGGGTCACTGAAGCTTTCTTT.

The gene calls are TRBV7-8 and TRBJ2-7, with 8 positions matching TRBD1. Germline V CDR1 and CDR2: SGHVS, FQNEAQ. This CDR3 comprises 15 residues. V gave up 3 bases and J gave up 0 bases; unmatched junction bases: 4. CDR3 nucleotide sequence: TGTGCCAGCAGCTTGGGGACAGGTCGCTCCTACGAGCAGTACTTC. Translation: CASSLGTGRSYEQYF.

The chain has TRBV6-1 and TRBJ1-3, with D possibly matching TRBD1 (6 bases). CDR1 MNHNS and CDR2 SASEGT come from the germline V gene. The CDR3 sequence is 18 residues long. Trimming stripped 0 bases from V and 0 bases from J, with 15 bases between. The CDR3 protein is CASSEAGAGTVSGNTIYF. The CDR3 nucleotides read TGTGCCAGCAGTGAAGCGGGGGCAGGGACGGTCTCTGGAAACACCATATATTTT.